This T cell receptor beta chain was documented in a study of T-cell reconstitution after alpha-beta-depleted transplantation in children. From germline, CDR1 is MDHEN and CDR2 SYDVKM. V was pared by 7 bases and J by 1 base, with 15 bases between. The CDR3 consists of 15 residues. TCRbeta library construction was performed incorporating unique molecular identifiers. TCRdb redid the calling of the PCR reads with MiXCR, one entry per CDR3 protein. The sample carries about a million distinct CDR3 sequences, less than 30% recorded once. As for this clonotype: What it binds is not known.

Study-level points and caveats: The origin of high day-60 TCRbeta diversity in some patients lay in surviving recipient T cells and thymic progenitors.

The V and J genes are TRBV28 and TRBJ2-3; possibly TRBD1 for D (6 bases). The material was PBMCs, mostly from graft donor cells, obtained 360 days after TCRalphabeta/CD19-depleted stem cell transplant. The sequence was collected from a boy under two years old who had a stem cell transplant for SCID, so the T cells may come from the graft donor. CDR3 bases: TGTGCCAGCATCGGGTGGGGGCGCGGCACAGATACGCAGTATTTT. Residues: CASIGWGRGTDTQYF.